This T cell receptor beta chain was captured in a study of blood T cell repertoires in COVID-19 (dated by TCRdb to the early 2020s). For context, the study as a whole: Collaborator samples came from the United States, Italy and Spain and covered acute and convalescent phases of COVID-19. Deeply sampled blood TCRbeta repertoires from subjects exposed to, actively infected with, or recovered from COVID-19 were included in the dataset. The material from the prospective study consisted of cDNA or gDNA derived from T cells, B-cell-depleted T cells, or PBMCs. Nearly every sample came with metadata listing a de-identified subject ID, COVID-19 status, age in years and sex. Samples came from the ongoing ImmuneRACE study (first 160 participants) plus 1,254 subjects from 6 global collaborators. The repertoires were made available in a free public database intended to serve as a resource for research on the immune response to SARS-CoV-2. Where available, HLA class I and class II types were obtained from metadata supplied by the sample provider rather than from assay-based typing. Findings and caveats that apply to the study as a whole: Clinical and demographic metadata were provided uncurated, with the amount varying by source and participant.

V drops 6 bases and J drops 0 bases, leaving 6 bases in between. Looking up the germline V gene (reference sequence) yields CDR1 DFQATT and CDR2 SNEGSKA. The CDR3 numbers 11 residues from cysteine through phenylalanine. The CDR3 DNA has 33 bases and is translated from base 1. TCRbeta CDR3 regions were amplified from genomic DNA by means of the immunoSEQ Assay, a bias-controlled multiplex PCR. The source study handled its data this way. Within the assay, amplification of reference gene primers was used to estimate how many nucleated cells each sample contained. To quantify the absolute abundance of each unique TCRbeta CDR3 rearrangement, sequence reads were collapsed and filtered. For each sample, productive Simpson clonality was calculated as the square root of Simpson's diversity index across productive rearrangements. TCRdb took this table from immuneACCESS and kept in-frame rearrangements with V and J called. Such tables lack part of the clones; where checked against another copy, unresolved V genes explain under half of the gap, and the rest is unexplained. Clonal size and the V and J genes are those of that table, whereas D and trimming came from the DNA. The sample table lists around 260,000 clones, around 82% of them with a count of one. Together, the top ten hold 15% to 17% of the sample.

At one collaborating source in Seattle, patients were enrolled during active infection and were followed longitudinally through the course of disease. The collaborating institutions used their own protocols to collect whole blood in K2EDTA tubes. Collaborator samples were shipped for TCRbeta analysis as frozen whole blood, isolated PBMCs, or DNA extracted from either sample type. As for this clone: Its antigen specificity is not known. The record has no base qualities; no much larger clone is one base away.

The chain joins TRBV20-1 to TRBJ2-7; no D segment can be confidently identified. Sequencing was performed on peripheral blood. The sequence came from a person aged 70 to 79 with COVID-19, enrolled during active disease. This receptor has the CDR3 CSAKSSYEQYF. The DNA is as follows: TGCAGTGCCAAGAGCTCCTACGAGCAGTACTTC.